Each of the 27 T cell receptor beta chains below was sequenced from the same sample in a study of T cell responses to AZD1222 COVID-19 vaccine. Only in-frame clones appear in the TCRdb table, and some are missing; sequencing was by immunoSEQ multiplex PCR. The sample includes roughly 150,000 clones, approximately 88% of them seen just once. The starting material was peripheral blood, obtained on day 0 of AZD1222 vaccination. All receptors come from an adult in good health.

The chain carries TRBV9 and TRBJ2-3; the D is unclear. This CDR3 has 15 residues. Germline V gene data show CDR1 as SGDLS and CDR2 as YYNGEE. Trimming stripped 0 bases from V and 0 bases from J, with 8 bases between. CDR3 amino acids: CASSVGSASTDTQYF. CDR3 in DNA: TGTGCCAGCAGCGTAGGGTCGGCCAGCACAGATACGCAGTATTTT.

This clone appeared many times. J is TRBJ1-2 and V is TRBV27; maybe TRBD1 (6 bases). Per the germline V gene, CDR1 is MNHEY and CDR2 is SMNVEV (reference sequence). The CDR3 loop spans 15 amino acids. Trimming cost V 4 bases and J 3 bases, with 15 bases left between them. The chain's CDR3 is CASSSLGGADYGYTF. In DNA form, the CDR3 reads TGTGCCAGCAGTTCCCTGGGGGGCGCGGACTATGGCTACACCTTC.

Here the CDR3 reads CASNIAGAYEQYF. The CDR3 DNA reads as TGTGCCAGCAACATAGCGGGAGCCTACGAGCAGTACTTC. The V and J genes are TRBV12-3 or TRBV12-4 and TRBJ2-7; TRBD2 aligns across 9 bases. V shed 7 bases and J 2 bases; nucleotides not matched to a gene: 3. This CDR3 spans 13 amino acids.

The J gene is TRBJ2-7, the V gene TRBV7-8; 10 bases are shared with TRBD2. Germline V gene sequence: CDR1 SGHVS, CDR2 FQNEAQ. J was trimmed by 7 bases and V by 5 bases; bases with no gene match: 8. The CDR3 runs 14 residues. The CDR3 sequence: CASSPLAGNLEQYF. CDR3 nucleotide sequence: TGTGCCAGCAGCCCACTAGCGGGAAACCTAGAGCAGTACTTC.

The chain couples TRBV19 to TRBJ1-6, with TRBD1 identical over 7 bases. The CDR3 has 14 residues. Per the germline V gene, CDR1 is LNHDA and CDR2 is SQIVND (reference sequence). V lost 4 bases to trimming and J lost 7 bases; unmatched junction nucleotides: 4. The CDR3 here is CASSSTGDNSPLHF. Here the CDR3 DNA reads TGTGCCAGTAGTAGCACAGGGGACAATTCACCCCTCCACTTT. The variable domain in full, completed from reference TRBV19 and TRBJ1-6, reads DGGITQSPKYLFRKEGQNVTLSCEQNLNHDAMYWYRQDPGQGLRLIYYSQIVNDFQKGDIAEGYSVSREKKESFPLTVTSAQKNPTAFYLCASSSTGDNSPLHFGNGTRLTVT.

CDR3 coding DNA: TGTGCCAGCAGCGACTGGGGGAAGGAAGAGACCCAGTACTTC. Amino acids: CASSDWGKEETQYF. The chain is built from TRBV27 and TRBJ2-5; D tentatively reads TRBD1 or TRBD2 (5 bases each). V lost 6 bases, J lost 3 bases, and 14 bases lay in between. The CDR3 runs 14 residues. Germline V CDR1 and CDR2: MNHEY, SMNVEV (reference sequence).

The DNA for the CDR3 is TGTGCCAGTGTTACTTATCTTGAAGCTTTCTTT. Protein sequence: CASVTYLEAFF. The J gene is TRBJ1-1, the V gene TRBV19, with unresolved D. Between the trimmed V and J ends, which lost 8 bases and 7 bases, there was a span of 11 bases. Germline-derived CDR1 and CDR2 are LNHDA and SQIVND (reference sequence). The length of the CDR3 is 11 residues.

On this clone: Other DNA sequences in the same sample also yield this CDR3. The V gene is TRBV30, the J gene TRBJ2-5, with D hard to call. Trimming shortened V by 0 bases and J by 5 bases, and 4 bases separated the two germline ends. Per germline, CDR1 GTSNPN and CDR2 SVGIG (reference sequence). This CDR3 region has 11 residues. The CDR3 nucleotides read TGTGCCTGGAGTGTAAAGGAGACCCAGTACTTC. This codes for CAWSVKETQYF.

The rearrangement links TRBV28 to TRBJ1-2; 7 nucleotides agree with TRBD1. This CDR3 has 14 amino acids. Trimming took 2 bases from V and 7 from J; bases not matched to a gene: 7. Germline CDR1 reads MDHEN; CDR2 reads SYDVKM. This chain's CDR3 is CASSLKISGGGYTF. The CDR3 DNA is TGTGCCAGCAGTTTAAAAATATCAGGGGGTGGCTACACCTTC.

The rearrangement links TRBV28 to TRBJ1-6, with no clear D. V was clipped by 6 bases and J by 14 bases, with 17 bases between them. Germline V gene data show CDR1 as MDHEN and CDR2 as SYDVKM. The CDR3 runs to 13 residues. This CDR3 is CASSRHRRLTLHF. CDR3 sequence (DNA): TGTGCCAGCAGCAGGCACCGCCGGCTCACCCTCCACTTT. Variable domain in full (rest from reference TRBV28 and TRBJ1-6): DVKVTQSSRYLVKRTGEKVFLECVQDMDHENMFWYRQDPGLGLRLIYFSYDVKMKEKGDIPEGYSVSREKKERFSLILESASTNQTSMYLCASSRHRRLTLHFGNGTRLTVT.

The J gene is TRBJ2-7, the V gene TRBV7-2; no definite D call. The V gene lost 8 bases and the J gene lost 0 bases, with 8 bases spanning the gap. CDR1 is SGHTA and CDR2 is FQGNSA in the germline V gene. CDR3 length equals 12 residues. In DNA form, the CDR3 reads TGTGCCAGCGGGTATACCTCCTACGAGCAGTACTTC. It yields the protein CASGYTSYEQYF.

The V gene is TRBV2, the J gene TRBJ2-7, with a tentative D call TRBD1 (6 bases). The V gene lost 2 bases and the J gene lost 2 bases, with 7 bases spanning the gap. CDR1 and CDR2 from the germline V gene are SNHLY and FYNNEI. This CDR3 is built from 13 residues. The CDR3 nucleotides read TGTGCCAGCAGTGAACACAGGGCCTACGAGCAGTACTTC. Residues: CASSEHRAYEQYF.

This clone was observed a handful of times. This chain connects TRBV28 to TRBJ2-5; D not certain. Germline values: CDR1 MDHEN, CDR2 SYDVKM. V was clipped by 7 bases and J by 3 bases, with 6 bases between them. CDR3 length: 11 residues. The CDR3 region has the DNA TGTGCCAGCACTTCAGAAGAGACCCAGTACTTC. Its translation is CASTSEETQYF.

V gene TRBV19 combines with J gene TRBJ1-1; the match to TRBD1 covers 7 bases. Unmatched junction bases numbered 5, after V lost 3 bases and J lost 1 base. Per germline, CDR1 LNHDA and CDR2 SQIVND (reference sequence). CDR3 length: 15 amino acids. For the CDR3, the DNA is TGTGCCAGTAGTATCTCGACAGGGAGGAACACTGAAGCTTTCTTT. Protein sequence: CASSISTGRNTEAFF. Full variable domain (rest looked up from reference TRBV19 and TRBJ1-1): DGGITQSPKYLFRKEGQNVTLSCEQNLNHDAMYWYRQDPGQGLRLIYYSQIVNDFQKGDIAEGYSVSREKKESFPLTVTSAQKNPTAFYLCASSISTGRNTEAFFGQGTRLTVV.

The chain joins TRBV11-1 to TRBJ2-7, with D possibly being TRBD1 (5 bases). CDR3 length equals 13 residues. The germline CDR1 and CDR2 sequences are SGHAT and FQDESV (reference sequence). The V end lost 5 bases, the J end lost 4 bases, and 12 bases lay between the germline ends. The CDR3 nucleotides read TGTGCCAGCAGCCCAGGGATAGGATACGAGCAGTACTTC. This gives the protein CASSPGIGYEQYF.

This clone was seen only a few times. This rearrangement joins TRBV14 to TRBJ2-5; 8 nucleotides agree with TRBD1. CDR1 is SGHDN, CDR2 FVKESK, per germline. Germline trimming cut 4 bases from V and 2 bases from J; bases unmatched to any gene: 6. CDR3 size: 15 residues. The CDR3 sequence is CASSPGQGYQETQYF. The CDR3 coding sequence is TGTGCCAGCAGCCCCGGACAGGGATATCAAGAGACCCAGTACTTC.

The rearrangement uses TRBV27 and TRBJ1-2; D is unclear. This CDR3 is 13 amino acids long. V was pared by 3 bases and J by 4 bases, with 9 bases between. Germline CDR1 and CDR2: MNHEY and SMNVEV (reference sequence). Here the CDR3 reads CASSLVLGYGYTF. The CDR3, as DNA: TGTGCCAGCAGTTTGGTTTTAGGCTATGGCTACACCTTC.

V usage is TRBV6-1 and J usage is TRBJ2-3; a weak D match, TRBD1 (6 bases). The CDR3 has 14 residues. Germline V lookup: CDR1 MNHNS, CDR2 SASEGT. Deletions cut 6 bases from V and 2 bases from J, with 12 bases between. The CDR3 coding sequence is TGTGCCAGCAGGGACACAGGGTCCACAGATACGCAGTATTTT. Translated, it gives CASRDTGSTDTQYF.

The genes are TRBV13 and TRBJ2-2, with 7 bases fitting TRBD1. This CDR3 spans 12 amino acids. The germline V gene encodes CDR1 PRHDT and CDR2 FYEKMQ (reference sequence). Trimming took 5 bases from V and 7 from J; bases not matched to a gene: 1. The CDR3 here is CASSRDSGELFF. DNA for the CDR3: TGTGCCAGCAGCCGGGACAGCGGGGAGCTGTTTTTT. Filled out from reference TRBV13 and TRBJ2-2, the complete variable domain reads AAGVIQSPRHLIKEKRETATLKCYPIPRHDTVYWYQQGPGQDPQFLISFYEKMQSDKGSIPDRFSAQQFSDYHSELNMSSLELGDSALYFCASSRDSGELFFGEGSRLTVL.

DNA of the CDR3: TGTGCCAGCAGCCAAGTTGAGAGCTCAGCGGTTAGATTGGGATTCTCTGGAAACACCATATATTTT. Its protein product is CASSQVESSAVRLGFSGNTIYF. The rearrangement links TRBV3-1 (or the pseudogene TRBV3-2) to TRBJ1-3; D is ambiguous. Germline values: CDR1 LGHDT, CDR2 YNNKEL (reference sequence). The CDR3 sequence is 22 residues long. V lost 1 base and J 0 bases, leaving 28 bases between the germline ends.

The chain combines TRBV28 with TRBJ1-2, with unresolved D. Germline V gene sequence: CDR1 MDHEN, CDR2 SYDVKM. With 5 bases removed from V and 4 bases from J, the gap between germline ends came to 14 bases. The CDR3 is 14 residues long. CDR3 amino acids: CASSPSMLPYGYTF. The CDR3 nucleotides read TGTGCCAGCAGTCCTTCGATGCTCCCCTATGGCTACACCTTC.

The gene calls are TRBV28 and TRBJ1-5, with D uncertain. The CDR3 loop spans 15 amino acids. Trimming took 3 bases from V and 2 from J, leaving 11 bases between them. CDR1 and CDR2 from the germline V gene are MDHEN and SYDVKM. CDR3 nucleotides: TGTGCCAGCAGTTTCGGACCCCCAGGCAATCAGCCCCAGCATTTT. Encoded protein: CASSFGPPGNQPQHF.

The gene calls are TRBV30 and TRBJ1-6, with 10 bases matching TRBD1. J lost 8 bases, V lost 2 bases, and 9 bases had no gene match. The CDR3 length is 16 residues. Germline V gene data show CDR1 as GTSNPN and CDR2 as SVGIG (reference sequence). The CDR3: CAWSRQGAPRDSPLHF. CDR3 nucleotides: TGTGCCTGGAGTCGACAGGGGGCTCCCAGAGATTCACCCCTCCACTTT.

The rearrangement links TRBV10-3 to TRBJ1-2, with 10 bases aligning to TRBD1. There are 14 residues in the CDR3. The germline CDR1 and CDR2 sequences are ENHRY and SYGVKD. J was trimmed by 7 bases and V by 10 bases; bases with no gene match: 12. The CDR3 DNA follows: TGTGCCAACGCTCCGGGACAGGGGTGGTTTGGCTACACCTTC. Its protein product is CANAPGQGWFGYTF.

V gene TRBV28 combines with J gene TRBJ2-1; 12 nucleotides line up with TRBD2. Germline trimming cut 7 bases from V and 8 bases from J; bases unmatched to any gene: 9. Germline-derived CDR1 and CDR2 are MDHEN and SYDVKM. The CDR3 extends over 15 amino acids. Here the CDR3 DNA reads TGTGCCAGCACGGAGACTAGCGGGAGATTCCATGAGCAGTTCTTC. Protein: CASTETSGRFHEQFF.

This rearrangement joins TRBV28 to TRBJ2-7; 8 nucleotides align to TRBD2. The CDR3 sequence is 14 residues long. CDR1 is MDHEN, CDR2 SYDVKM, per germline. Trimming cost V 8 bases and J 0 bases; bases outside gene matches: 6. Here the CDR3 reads CASYRSGGSYEQYF. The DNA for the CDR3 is TGTGCCAGCTACAGGAGCGGGGGCTCCTACGAGCAGTACTTC.

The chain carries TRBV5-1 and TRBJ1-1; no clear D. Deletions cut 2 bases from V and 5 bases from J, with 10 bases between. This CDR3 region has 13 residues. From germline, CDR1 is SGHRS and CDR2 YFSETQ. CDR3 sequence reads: CASSFVRGTEAFF. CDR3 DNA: TGCGCCAGCAGCTTTGTTAGAGGGACTGAAGCTTTCTTT.